The subject of this entry is one TCR beta chain. These data originate in a study of blood T cell repertoires in COVID-19. Across the whole study: The analysed material was cDNA or gDNA that came from T cells, B-cell-depleted T cells, or PBMCs.

V was pared by 3 bases and J by 0 bases, with 7 bases of the junction left unmatched. The CDR3 totals 17 residues. CDR1 is LNHDA and CDR2 is SQIVND in the germline V gene (reference sequence). Measured with immunoSEQ multiplex PCR; TCRdb has only the in-frame clones, and not every one. The table lists under 250,000 clones, more than 70% of them singletons. The chain couples TRBV19 to TRBJ1-5; TRBD1 aligns across 8 bases. The specimen was peripheral blood. The source is a man in his fifties or sixties with COVID-19, enrolled during active disease. The CDR3 spells CASSMVQGASSNQPQHF. The CDR3 DNA reads TGTGCCAGTAGTATGGTTCAGGGGGCGAGTAGCAATCAGCCCCAGCATTTT.